This T cell receptor beta chain comes out of a study of cytomegalovirus exposure and HLA in healthy donors. Points from the study as a whole: 87-base-pair reads could not separate some V segments, including TRBV6-2 and TRBV6-3. TCR beta V- and J-gene trimming was later associated with a missense DCLRE1C variant. Later work found most CMV-associated TCR beta chains apparently HLA-restricted.

V gave up 4 bases and J gave up 8 bases; unmatched junction bases: 10. The length of the CDR3 is 15 residues. Germline CDR1 SEHNR, CDR2 FQNEAQ (reference sequence). This PCR relied on a set of 60 Vbeta primers and 13 Jbeta primers. In the authors' methods: Counted up in a later analysis, unique TCR beta chains came to about 80 million, with around 12 million shared. Only in-frame clones appear in the TCRdb table, and some are missing; sequencing was by immunoSEQ multiplex PCR. From that table come the V and J calls and clone size; the DNA was used to work out D and trimming. The table records some 160,000 clones, around 78% of them present only once. Points on this clone: No antigen is known for it.

The chain has TRBV7-9 and TRBJ1-4; TRBD1 matches at 7 bases. The sequence was collected from a woman between 40 and 50 years old in good health and CMV-seronegative. The sequencing input was PBMCs. Here the CDR3 DNA reads TGTGCCAGCAGCTCTACAGGGGTCTTAGGGGAAAAACTGTTTTTT. It translates to CASSSTGVLGEKLFF.